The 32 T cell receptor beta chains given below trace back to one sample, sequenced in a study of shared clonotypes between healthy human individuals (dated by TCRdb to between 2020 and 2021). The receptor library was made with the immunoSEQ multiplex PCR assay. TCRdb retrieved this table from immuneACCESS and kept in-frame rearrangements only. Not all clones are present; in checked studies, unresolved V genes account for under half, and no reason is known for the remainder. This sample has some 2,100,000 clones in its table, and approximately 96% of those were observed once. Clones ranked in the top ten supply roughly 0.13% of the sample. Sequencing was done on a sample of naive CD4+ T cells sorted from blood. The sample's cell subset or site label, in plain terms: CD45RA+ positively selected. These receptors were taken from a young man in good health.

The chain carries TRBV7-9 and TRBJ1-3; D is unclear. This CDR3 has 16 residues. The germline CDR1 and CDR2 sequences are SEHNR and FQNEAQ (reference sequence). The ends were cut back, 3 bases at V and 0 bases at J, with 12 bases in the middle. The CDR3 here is CASSLWQFNSGNTIYF. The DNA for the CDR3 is TGTGCCAGCAGCTTGTGGCAGTTTAACTCTGGAAACACCATATATTTT.

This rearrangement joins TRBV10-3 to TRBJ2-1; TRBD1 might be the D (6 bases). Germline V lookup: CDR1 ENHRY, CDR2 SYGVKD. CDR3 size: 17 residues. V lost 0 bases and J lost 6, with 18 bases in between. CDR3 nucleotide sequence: TGTGCCATCAGTGAGTCGAGAAGGCAGGGGCGCTCCAATGAGCAGTTCTTC. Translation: CAISESRRQGRSNEQFF.

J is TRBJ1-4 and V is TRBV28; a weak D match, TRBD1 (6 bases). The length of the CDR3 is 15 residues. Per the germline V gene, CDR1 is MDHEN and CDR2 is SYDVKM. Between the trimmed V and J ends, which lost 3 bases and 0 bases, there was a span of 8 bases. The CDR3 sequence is CASSFRTATNEKLFF. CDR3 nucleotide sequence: TGTGCCAGCAGTTTTAGGACAGCAACTAATGAAAAACTGTTTTTT.

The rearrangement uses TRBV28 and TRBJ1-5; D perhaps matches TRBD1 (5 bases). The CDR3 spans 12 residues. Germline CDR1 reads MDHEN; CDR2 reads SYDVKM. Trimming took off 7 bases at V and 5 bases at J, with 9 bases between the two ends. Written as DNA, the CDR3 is TGTGCCAGCACCCGGGGCGATCAGCCCCAGCATTTT. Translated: CASTRGDQPQHF.

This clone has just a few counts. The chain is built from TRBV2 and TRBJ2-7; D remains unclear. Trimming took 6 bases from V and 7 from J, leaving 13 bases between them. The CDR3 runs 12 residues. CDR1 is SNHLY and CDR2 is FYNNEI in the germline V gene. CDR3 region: CASSRSMLEQYF. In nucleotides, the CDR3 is TGTGCCAGCAGCCGGAGTATGCTGGAGCAGTACTTC.

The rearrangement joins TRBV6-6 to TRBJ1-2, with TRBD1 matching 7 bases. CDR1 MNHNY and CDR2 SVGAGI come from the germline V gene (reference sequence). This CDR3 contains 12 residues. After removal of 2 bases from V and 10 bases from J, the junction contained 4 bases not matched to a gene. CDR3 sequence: CASSYAGQAYTF. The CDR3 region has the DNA TGTGCCAGCAGTTACGCCGGACAGGCCTACACCTTC.

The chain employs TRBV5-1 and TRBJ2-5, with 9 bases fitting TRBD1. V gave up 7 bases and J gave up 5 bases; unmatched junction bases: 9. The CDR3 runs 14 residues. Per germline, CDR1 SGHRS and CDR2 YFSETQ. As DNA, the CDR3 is TGCGCCAGCGGAAGGGACAGGGTCGGGGAGACCCAGTACTTC. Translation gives CASGRDRVGETQYF.

The CDR3 sequence: CASSELRAPPFEQYF. The CDR3 DNA is TGTGCCAGCAGTGAACTGAGGGCTCCTCCTTTCGAGCAGTACTTC. The V gene is TRBV6-1, the J gene TRBJ2-7; D is perhaps TRBD2 (5 bases). The germline CDR1 and CDR2 sequences are MNHNS and SASEGT. The CDR3 runs to 15 residues. V was clipped by 2 bases and J by 6 bases, with 17 bases between them.

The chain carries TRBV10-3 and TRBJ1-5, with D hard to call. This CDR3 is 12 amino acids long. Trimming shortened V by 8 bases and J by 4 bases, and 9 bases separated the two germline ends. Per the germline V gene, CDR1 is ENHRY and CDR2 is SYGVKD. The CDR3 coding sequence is TGTGCCATCGGAATAGGAAATCAGCCCCAGCATTTT. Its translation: CAIGIGNQPQHF.

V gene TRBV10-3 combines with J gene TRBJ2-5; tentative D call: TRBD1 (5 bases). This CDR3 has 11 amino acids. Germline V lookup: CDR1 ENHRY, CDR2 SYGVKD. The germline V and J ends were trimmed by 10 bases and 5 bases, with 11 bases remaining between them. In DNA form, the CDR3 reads TGTGCCACCCAGGGTCGGGAGACCCAGTACTTC. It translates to CATQGRETQYF.

CDR3 coding DNA: TGTGCCAGCAGCCAAGGACCGCAAGAGACCCAGTACTTC. This gives the protein CASSQGPQETQYF. The rearrangement links TRBV7-8 to TRBJ2-5; D call uncertain. Germline assignment: CDR1 SGHVS and CDR2 FQNEAQ. The CDR3 loop spans 13 amino acids. V was shortened by 5 bases and J by 2 bases, with 9 bases between the two germline ends. The variable domain in full, with the rest retrieved from reference TRBV7-8 and TRBJ2-5, is GAGVSQSPRYKVAKRGQDVALRCDPISGHVSLFWYQQALGQGPEFLTYFQNEAQLDKSGLPSDRFFAERPEGSVSTLKIQRTQQEDSAVYLCASSQGPQETQYFGPGTRLLVL.

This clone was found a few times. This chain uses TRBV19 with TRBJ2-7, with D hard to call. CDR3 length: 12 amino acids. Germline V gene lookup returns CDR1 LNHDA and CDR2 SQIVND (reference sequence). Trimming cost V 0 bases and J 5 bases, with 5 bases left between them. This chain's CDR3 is CASSIDRNEQYF. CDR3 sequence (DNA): TGTGCCAGTAGTATAGACAGGAACGAGCAGTACTTC.

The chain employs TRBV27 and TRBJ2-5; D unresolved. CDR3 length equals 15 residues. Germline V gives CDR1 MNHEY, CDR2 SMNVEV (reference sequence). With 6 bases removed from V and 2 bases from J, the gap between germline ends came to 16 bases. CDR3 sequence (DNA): TGTGCCAGCAGCCCCACATGGACGTTGCAAGAGACCCAGTACTTC. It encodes CASSPTWTLQETQYF.

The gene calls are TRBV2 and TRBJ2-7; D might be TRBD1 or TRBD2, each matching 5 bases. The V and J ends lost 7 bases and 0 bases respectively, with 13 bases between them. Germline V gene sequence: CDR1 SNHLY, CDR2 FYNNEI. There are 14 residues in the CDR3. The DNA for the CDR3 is TGTGCCAGCAATACGGGACGGCTCTCCTACGAGCAGTACTTC. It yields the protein CASNTGRLSYEQYF. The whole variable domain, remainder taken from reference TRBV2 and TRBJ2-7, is EPEVTQTPSHQVTQMGQEVILRCVPISNHLYFYWYRQILGQKVEFLVSFYNNEISEKSEIFDDQFSVERPDGSNFTLKIRSTKLEDSAMYFCASNTGRLSYEQYFGPGTRLTVT.

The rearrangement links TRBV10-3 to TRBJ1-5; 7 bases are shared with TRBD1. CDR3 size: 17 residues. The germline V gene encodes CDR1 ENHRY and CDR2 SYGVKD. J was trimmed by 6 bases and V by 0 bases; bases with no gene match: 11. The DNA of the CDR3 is TGTGCCATCAGTGAGTCGGGCCAGGGGGGGAGAGTTCAGCCCCAGCATTTT. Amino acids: CAISESGQGGRVQPQHF.

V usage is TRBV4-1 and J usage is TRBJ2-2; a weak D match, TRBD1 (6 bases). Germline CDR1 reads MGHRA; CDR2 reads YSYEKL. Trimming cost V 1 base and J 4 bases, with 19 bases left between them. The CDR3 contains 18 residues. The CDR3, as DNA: TGCGCCAGCAGCCAAGTCAGAGGGCTCAGGGGCGGCACCGGGGAGCTGTTTTTT. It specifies CASSQVRGLRGGTGELFF.

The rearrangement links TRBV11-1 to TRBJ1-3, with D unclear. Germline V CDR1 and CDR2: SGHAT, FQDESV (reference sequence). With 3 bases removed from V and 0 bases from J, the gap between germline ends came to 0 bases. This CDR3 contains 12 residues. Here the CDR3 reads CASSFSGNTIYF. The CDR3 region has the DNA TGTGCCAGCAGCTTCTCTGGAAACACCATATATTTT. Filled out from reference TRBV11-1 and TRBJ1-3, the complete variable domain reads EAEVAQSPRYKITEKSQAVAFWCDPISGHATLYWYRQILGQGPELLVQFQDESVVDDSQLPKDRFSAERLKGVDSTLKIQPAELGDSAMYLCASSFSGNTIYFGEGSWLTVV.

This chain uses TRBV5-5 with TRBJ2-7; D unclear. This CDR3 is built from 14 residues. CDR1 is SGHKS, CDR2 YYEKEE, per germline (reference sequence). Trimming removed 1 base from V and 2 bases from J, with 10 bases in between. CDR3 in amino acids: CASSLNGNTYEQYF. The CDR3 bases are TGTGCCAGCAGCTTGAATGGAAATACCTACGAGCAGTACTTC. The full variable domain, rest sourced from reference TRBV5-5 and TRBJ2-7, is DAGVTQSPTHLIKTRGQQVTLRCSPISGHKSVSWYQQVLGQGPQFIFQYYEKEERGRGNFPDRFSARQFPNYSSELNVNALLLGDSALYLCASSLNGNTYEQYFGPGTRLTVT.

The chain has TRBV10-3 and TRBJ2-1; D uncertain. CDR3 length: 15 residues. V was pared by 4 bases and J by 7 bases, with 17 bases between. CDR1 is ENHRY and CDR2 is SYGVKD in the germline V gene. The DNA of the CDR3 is TGTGCCATCAGTGCCTGGCTAGGGATCGGGAATGAGCAGTTCTTC. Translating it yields CAISAWLGIGNEQFF.

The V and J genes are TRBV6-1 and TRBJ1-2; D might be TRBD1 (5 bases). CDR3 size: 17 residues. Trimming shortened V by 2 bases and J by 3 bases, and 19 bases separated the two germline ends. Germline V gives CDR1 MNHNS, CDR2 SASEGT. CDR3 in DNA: TGTGCCAGCAGTGAACGGGGGGGAAGAGCTTTTGACTATGGCTACACCTTC. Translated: CASSERGGRAFDYGYTF.

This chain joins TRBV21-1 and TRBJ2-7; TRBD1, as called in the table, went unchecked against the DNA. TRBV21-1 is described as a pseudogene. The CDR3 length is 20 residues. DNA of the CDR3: TGTGCCAGCAGCCTACCCGAGAGATTTCCGGGACAGGGGGCCAACTACGAGCAGTACTTC. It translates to CASSLPERFPGQGANYEQYF.

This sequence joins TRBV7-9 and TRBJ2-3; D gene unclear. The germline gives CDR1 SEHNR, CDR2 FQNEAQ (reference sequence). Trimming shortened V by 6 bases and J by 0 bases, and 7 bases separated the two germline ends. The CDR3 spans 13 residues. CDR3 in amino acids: CASSWASTDTQYF. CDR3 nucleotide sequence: TGTGCCAGCAGTTGGGCTAGCACAGATACGCAGTATTTT.

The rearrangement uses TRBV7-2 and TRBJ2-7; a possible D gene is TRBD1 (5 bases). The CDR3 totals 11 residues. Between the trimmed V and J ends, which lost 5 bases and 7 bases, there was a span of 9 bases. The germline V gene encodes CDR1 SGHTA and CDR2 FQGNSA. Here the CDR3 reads CASSGAREQYF. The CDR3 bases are TGTGCCAGCAGCGGGGCCAGGGAGCAGTACTTC.

The CDR3 loop is CASSPGLPGPDTQYF. The CDR3, as DNA: TGTGCCAGCAGCCCCGGACTACCGGGCCCAGATACGCAGTATTTT. The chain combines TRBV5-6 with TRBJ2-3; a possible D gene is TRBD2 (6 bases). V lost 4 bases and J 4 bases, leaving 16 bases between the germline ends. The CDR3 has 15 amino acids. The V gene's germline CDR1 is SGHDT and CDR2 YYEEEE.

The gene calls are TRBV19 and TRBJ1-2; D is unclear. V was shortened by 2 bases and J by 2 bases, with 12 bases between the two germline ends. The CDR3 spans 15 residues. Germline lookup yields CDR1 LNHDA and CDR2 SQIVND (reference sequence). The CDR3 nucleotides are TGTGCCAGTAGTATACGGCACTTCTCCAACTATGGCTACACCTTC. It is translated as CASSIRHFSNYGYTF.

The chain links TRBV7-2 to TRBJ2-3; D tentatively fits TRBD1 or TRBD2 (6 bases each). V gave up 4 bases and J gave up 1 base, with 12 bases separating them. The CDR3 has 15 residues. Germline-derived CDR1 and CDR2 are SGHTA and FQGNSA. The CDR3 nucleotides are TGTGCCAGCAGCTATGGGGGGCGGGGCACAGATACGCAGTATTTT. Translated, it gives CASSYGGRGTDTQYF.

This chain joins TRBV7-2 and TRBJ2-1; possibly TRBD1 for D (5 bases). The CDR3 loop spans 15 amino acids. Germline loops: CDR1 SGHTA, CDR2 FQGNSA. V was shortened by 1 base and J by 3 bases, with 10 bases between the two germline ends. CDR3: CASSLERGVYNEQFF. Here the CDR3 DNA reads TGTGCCAGCAGCTTAGAAAGGGGTGTCTACAATGAGCAGTTCTTC.

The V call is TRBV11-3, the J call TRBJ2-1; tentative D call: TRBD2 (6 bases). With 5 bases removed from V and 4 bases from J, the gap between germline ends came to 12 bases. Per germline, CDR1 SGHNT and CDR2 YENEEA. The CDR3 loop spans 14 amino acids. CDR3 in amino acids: CASSPGLAYNEQFF. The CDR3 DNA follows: TGTGCCAGCAGCCCGGGACTGGCGTACAATGAGCAGTTCTTC.

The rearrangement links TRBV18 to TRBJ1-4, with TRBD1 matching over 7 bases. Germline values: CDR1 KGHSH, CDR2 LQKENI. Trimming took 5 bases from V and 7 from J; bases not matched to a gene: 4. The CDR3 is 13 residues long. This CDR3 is CASSSGTAEKLFF. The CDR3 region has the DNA TGTGCCAGCTCAAGCGGGACAGCTGAAAAACTGTTTTTT.

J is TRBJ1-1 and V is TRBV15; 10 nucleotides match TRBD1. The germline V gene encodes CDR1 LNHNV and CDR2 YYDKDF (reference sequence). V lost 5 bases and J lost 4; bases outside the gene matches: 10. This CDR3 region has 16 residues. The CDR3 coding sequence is TGTGCCACCAGCCGCCGACGGACAGGGGGTACCACTGAAGCTTTCTTT. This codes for CATSRRRTGGTTEAFF.

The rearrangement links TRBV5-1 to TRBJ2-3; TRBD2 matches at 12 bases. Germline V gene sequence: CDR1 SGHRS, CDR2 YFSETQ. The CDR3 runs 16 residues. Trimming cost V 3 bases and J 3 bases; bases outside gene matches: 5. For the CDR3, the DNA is TGCGCCAGCAGCTATAAAGGGACTAGCGGGACAGATACGCAGTATTTT. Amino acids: CASSYKGTSGTDTQYF.

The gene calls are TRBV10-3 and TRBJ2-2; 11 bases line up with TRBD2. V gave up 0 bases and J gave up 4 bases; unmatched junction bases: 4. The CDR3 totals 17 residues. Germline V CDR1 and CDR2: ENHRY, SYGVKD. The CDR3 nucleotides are TGTGCCATCAGTGAGTCGACTACTAGCGGGAGCACCGGGGAGCTGTTTTTT. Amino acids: CAISESTTSGSTGELFF.